This T cell receptor (beta chain) is from a study of cytotoxic CD8 clonotypes in ibrutinib-treated CLL. Turning to the study itself: The response samples were taken once patients had been treated for a median of about 12 months, range 6 to 36. Overall study results and limits: At the start, clonality exceeded age-matched healthy donors and followed circulating CD8+ T-cell counts.

Repertoires were generated with immunoSEQ multiplex PCR, while TCRdb's copy carries only in-frame clones and drops some. Found here are fewer than 30,000 clones, around 75% of them singletons; the top ten hold 25% to 30%. The trim removed 4 bases at V and 2 bases at J, leaving 6 bases unmatched. Germline V gene data show CDR1 as SGHRS and CDR2 as YFSETQ. The CDR3 is 18 amino acids. Of note for this clone: Its antigen is not known.

Sample: PBMCs, taken after 24 months of ibrutinib treatment. The sequence derives from a human donor with chronic lymphocytic leukemia. The rearrangement links TRBV5-1 to TRBJ2-6, with 13 bases that match TRBD2. This chain's CDR3 is CASSATSGGAPGANVLTF. Here the CDR3 DNA reads TGCGCCAGCAGCGCTACTAGCGGGGGGGCCCCTGGGGCCAACGTCCTGACTTTC.